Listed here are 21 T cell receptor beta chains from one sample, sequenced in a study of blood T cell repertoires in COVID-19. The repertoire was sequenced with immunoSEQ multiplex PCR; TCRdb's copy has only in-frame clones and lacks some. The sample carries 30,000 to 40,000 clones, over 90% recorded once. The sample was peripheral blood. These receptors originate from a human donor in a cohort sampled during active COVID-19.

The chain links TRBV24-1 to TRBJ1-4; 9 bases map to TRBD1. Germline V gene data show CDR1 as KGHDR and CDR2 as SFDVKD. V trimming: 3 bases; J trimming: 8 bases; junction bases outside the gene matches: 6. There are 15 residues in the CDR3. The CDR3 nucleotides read TGTGCCACCAGTGATGGGGACAGGGTAGCGGAAAAACTGTTTTTT. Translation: CATSDGDRVAEKLFF.

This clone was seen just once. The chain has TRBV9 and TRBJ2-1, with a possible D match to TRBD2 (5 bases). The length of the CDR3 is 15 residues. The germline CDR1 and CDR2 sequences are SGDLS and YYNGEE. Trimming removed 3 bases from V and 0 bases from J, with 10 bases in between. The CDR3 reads CASSELGSSYNEQFF. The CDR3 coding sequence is TGTGCCAGCAGCGAGTTGGGGAGCTCCTACAATGAGCAGTTCTTC.

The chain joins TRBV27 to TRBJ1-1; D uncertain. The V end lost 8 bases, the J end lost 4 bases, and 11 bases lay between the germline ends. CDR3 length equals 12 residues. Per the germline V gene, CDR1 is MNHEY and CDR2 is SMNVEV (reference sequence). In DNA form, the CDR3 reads TGTGCCAGCTGTGGAGGTGGCACTGAAGCTTTCTTT. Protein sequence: CASCGGGTEAFF.

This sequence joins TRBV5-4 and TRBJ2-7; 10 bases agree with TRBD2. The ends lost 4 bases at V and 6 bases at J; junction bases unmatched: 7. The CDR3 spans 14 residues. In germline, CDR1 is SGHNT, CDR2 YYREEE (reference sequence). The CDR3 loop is CASSLLLAGSEQYF. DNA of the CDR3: TGTGCCAGCAGCCTGTTACTAGCGGGAAGCGAGCAGTACTTC. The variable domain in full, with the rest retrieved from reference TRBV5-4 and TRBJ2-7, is ETGVTQSPTHLIKTRGQQVTLRCSSQSGHNTVSWYQQALGQGPQFIFQYYREEENGRGNFPPRFSGLQFPNYSSELNVNALELDDSALYLCASSLLLAGSEQYFGPGTRLTVT.

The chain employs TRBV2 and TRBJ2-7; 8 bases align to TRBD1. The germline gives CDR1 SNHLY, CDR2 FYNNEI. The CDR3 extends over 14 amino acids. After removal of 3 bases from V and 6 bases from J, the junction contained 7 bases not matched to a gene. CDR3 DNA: TGTGCCAGCAGTGAGGACAGGGTGAAGCGCGAGCAGTACTTC. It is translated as CASSEDRVKREQYF.

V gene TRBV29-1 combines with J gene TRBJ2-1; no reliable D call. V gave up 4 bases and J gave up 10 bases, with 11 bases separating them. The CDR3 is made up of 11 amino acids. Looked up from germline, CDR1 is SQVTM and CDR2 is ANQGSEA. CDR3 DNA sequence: TGCAGCGTTGTCCTAGGCGTCGAGCAGTTCTTC. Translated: CSVVLGVEQFF.

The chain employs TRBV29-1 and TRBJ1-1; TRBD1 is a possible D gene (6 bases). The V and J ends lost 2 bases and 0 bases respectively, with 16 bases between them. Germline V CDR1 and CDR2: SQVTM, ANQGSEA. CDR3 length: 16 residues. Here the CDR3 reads CSVETPGHVMNTEAFF. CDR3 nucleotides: TGCAGCGTTGAAACCCCGGGACACGTAATGAACACTGAAGCTTTCTTT. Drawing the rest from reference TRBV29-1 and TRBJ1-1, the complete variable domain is SAVISQKPSRDICQRGTSLTIQCQVDSQVTMMFWYRQQPGQSLTLIATANQGSEATYESGFVIDKFPISRPNLTFSTLTVSNMSPEDSSIYLCSVETPGHVMNTEAFFGQGTRLTVV.

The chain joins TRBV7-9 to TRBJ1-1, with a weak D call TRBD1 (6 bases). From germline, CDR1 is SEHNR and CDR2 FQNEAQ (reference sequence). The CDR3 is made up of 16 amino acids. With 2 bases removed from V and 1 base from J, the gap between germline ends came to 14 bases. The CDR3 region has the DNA TGTGCCAGCAGCTTATTGGCGGGGGGGCAGAACACTGAAGCTTTCTTT. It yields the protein CASSLLAGGQNTEAFF.

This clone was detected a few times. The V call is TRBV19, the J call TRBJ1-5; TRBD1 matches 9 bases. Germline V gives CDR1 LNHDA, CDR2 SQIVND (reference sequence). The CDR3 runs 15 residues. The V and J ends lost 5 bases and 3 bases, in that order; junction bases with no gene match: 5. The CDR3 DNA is TGTGCCAGTAGTGTAGGACAGGGGTCCAATCAGCCCCAGCATTTT. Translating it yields CASSVGQGSNQPQHF.

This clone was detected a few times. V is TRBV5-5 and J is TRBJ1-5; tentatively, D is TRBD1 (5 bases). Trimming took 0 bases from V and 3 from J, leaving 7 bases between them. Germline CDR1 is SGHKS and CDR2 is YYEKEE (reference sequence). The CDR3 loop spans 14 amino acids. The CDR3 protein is CASSLGQFNQPQHF. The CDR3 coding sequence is TGTGCCAGCAGCTTGGGACAGTTCAATCAGCCCCAGCATTTT.

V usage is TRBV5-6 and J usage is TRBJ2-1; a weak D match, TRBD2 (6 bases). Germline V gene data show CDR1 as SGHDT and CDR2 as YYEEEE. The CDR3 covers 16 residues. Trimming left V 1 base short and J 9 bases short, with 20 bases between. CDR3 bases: TGTGCCAGCAGCTTGCAGTACGGAGGGCCGGTTCCTGAGCAGTTCTTC. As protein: CASSLQYGGPVPEQFF. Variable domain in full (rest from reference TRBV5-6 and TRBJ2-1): DAGVTQSPTHLIKTRGQQVTLRCSPKSGHDTVSWYQQALGQGPQFIFQYYEEEERQRGNFPDRFSGHQFPNYSSELNVNALLLGDSALYLCASSLQYGGPVPEQFFGPGTRLTVL.

The chain's CDR3 is CASSPETGLAGGEQYF. CDR3 nucleotide sequence: TGTGCCAGCTCACCTGAGACGGGACTAGCGGGAGGCGAGCAGTACTTC. The gene calls are TRBV18 and TRBJ2-7, with 15 bases aligning to TRBD2. V was pared by 3 bases and J by 6 bases, with 6 bases of the junction left unmatched. This CDR3 has 16 amino acids. CDR1 and CDR2 (germline): KGHSH, LQKENI. Variable domain in full (rest from reference TRBV18 and TRBJ2-7): NAGVMQNPRHLVRRRGQEARLRCSPMKGHSHVYWYRQLPEEGLKFMVYLQKENIIDESGMPKERFSAEFPKEGPSILRIQQVVRGDSAAYFCASSPETGLAGGEQYFGPGTRLTVT.

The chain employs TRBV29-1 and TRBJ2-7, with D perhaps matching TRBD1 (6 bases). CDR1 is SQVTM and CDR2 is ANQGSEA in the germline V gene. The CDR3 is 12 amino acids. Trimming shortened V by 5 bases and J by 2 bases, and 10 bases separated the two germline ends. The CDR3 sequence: CSVYRAPYEQYF. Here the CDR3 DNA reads TGCAGCGTTTACAGGGCCCCCTACGAGCAGTACTTC.

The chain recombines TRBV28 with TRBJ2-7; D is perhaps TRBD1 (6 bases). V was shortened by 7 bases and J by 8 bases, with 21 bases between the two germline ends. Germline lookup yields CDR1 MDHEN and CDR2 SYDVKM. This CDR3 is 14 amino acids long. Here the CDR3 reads CASNPGHEGRKQYF. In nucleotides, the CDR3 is TGTGCCAGCAATCCGGGACATGAGGGACGTAAGCAGTACTTC.

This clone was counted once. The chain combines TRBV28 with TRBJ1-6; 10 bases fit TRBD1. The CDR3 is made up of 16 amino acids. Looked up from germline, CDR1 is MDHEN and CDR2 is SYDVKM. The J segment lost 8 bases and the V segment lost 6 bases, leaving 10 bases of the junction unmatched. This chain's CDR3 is CASSRGQGIKYSPLHF. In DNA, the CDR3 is TGTGCCAGCAGCCGGGGACAGGGGATAAAATATTCACCCCTCCACTTT.

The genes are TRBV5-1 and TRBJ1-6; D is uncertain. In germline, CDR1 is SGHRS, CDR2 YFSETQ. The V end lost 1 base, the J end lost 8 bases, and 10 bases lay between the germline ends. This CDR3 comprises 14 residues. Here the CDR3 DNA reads TGCGCCAGCAGCTTGAATCCGGGTGATTCACCCCTCCACTTT. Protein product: CASSLNPGDSPLHF.

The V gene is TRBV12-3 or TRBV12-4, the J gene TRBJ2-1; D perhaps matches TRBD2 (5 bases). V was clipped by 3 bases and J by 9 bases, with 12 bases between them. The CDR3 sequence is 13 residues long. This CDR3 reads CASSFLVGVEQFF. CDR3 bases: TGTGCCAGCAGTTTTTTGGTGGGAGTTGAGCAGTTCTTC.

CDR3 coding DNA: TGCGCCAGCAGTGGGACTAGCGGGAAATTGTATGAGCAGTTCTTC. This sequence encodes CASSGTSGKLYEQFF. V usage is TRBV10-2 and J usage is TRBJ2-1; 12 bases are shared with TRBD2. This CDR3 is built from 15 residues. After removal of 4 bases from V and 8 bases from J, the junction contained 6 bases not matched to a gene. The germline CDR1 and CDR2 sequences are WSHSY and SAAADI.

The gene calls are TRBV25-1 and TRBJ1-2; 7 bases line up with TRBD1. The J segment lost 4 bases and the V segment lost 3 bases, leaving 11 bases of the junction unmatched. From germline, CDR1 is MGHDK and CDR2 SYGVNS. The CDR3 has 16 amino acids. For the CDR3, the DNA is TGTGCCAGCAGTGATCAGCCCGACAGGGCCTTCTATGGCTACACCTTC. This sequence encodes CASSDQPDRAFYGYTF.

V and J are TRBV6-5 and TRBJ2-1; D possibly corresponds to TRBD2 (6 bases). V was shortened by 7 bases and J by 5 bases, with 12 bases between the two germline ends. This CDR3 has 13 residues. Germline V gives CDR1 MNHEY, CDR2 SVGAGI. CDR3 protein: CASIFQRDNEQFF. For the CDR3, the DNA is TGTGCCAGCATTTTTCAGCGGGACAATGAGCAGTTCTTC.

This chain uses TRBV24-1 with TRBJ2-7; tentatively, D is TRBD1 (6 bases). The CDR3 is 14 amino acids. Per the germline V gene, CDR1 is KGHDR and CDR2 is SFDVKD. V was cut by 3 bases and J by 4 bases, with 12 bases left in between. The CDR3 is CATSDPRRGYEQYF. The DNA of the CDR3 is TGTGCCACCAGTGATCCACGTAGGGGGTACGAGCAGTACTTC.